Included here is one TCR beta chain sequence, with context. The antigen it recognizes is unknown. Within one base of it there is no much larger clone, and no base qualities were kept. The time point label, read with the paper, signifies: new active TB diagnosis, blood taken before or within 7 days of starting treatment. Patients with active tuberculosis were defined as newly diagnosed, HIV-seronegative South African adults aged 18 years or older. Confirmation of active tuberculosis came from positive sputum smear microscopy and/or a positive M. tuberculosis culture. Unsorted cryopreserved PBMC were immunosequenced, covering on average about 100,000 T cells per clinical donor. This entry is derived from a study of T cells in tuberculosis (dated by TCRdb to the late 2010s). With respect to the entire study: In the study, CD1B tetramers and high-throughput TCR immunosequencing were combined to characterize T cells specific for the mycobacterial lipid antigen glucose monomycolate (GMM). In a South African clinical cohort, IGRA-negative adolescents, IGRA-positive adolescents with latent tuberculosis and adults with active tuberculosis were compared, with roughly 9 people in each group. PBMC from active tuberculosis patients were archived either before standard anti-tuberculosis treatment began or within 7 days of the start of that treatment. The study at large found these results: The smaller NN-distances in active tuberculosis patients were driven in part by shorter CDR3-alpha lengths, while the difference seen for TCR-beta was not statistically significant. Using GEM motif frequencies, a classifier achieved about 65% accuracy, whereas a classifier built on the diverse GMM-specific repertoire got to around 90% accuracy (AUROC 0.90). Compared with IGRA-negative controls, TCR-alpha repertoires from active tuberculosis had smaller mean NN-distances to GMM-specific TCRs, which suggests that these TCRs underwent clonal expansion. Clinical samples were chosen by availability of cryopreserved specimens, and active tuberculosis cases were adults while controls were adolescents.

The germline V gene supplies CDR1 MNHEY and CDR2 SVGAGI. The CDR3 spans 14 residues, from the cysteine through the phenylalanine. The CDR3 DNA has 42 bases and is translated from base 1. Relative to germline, V is 6 bases shorter and J is 3 bases shorter, with 12 bases between their ends. TCR libraries were generated with the immunoSEQ multiplex PCR assay, using TCR-beta and/or TCR-alpha/delta assays for each sample. The amplified TCR libraries were sequenced using the Illumina high-throughput platform. Per the authors' processing: Clustering and dimensionality reduction relied on pairwise TCRdist distances among GMM-specific receptors from T cells that were either sorted ex vivo or expanded in vitro. Each clinical repertoire received a mean NN-distance score, defined as the average TCRdist to the nearest 10% of tetramer-positive reference sequences. GEM TCR motif frequency was calculated as the fraction of unique TCRs that matched known GEM sequences in V/J usage and CDR3 length. Linear discriminant analysis with leave-one-out cross-validation, implemented in scikit-learn, was used to classify active tuberculosis. TCRdb re-hosts the immuneACCESS table, in-frame sequences only. Its copies lack some clones; in the studies checked, an unresolved V gene accounts for under half of them, and the cause for the rest is not known. The V and J calls and clone size are taken from that table; D and trimming were inferred from the DNA. In this sample the table shows approximately 46,000 clones, about 95% of which occur a single time. The biggest ten clones account for more than 1.4% of the sample.

The rearrangement joined TRBV6-5 to TRBJ1-3; no D segment can be confidently identified. The sequence came from an adult with tuberculosis. Sequenced here: PBMCs, sampled at tuberculosis diagnosis. The CDR3 has the sequence CASSQPGFGNTIYF. The DNA sequence is TGTGCCAGCAGCCAACCGGGTTTTGGAAACACCATATATTTT.